Following are 5 T cell receptor beta chains from one sample sequenced in a study of naive and memory T cell subsets (dated by TCRdb to about 2017). Libraries were built with 5' RACE. TCRdb names Illumina MiSeq as the instrument used. The ligated cDNA was amplified in four rounds of PCR with nested alpha and beta constant region primers together with the SP2 primer. The public reads were run again by TCRdb, first through fastp at Q25 and then through MiXCR, and only productive beta chains were kept. Entries are consolidated by CDR3 protein sequence, retaining the most common genes and DNA. The sample table shows 57,000 or so distinct CDR3 sequences, and roughly 7% are seen once. The top ten constitute roughly a tenth of the sample. A robust, sensitive protocol for the amplification, sequencing and analysis of TCRs was described in the study, in which 3' ligation of a UMI-containing oligonucleotide to TCR cDNA was used.

Receptors originate from a male donor in good health.

This clonotype was detected many times. This chain links TRBV20-1 with TRBJ2-3, with D perhaps matching TRBD1 or TRBD2 (5 bases each). The CDR3 sequence is 14 residues long. Trimming took off 1 base at V and 4 bases at J, with 12 bases between the two ends. From germline, CDR1 is DFQATT and CDR2 SNEGSKA (reference sequence). The CDR3 DNA is TGCAGTGCTAGAGCCGGGACCGCGGCAGATACGCAGTATTTT. The encoded protein is CSARAGTAADTQYF.

This clonotype was seen only a few times. The rearrangement joins TRBV7-9 to TRBJ2-2; TRBD1 might be the D (6 bases). The V end lost 5 bases, the J end lost 4 bases, and 17 bases lay between the germline ends. From germline, CDR1 is SEHNR and CDR2 FQNEAQ (reference sequence). The CDR3 covers 16 residues. CDR3 sequence (DNA): TGTGCCAGCAGCGTACAGGGAAACGCTGGCACCGGGGAGCTGTTTTTT. Translating it yields CASSVQGNAGTGELFF.

This clonotype showed up many times. The rearrangement links TRBV12-3 or TRBV12-4 to TRBJ2-7, with D possibly matching TRBD2 (6 bases). The ends were cut back, 5 bases at V and 0 bases at J, with 14 bases in the middle. The CDR3 is made up of 15 amino acids. This CDR3 is CASSPRRGSSYEQYF. The CDR3 nucleotides are TGTGCCAGCAGTCCTCGGCGGGGCAGCTCCTACGAGCAGTACTTC.

This clonotype was detected many times. The V call is TRBV20-1, the J call TRBJ1-1, with a possible D match to TRBD1 (6 bases). This CDR3 has 15 amino acids. Per germline, CDR1 DFQATT and CDR2 SNEGSKA (reference sequence). The V gene lost 2 bases and the J gene lost 0 bases, with 13 bases spanning the gap. The CDR3 DNA reads as TGCAGTGCTAGACCGGGACACAGAATGAACACTGAAGCTTTCTTT. Translated: CSARPGHRMNTEAFF.

This clonotype showed up just a few times. The rearrangement uses TRBV7-6 and TRBJ1-3; 8 nucleotides align to TRBD1. After removal of 2 bases from V and 0 bases from J, the junction contained 3 bases not matched to a gene. The V gene's germline CDR1 is SGHVS and CDR2 FNYEAQ. The CDR3 spans 16 residues. The CDR3 region is CASSLQGATSGNTIYF. CDR3 bases: TGTGCCAGCAGCTTACAGGGGGCCACCTCTGGAAACACCATATATTTT.